The 17 T cell receptor beta chains in this list originate from one sample, sequenced in a study of Tregs in tolerant kidney transplant recipients. Measured with immunoSEQ multiplex PCR; TCRdb has only the in-frame clones, and not every one. This table has approximately 60,000 clones, roughly 98% appearing once. The sequenced sample was Tregs from blood, obtained before the transplant. The receptors shown here come from a human donor who received a combined kidney and bone marrow transplant.

V and J are TRBV4-1 and TRBJ2-7; D not certain. Per germline, CDR1 MGHRA and CDR2 YSYEKL. V lost 5 bases and J lost 1, with 9 bases in between. This CDR3 is built from 13 residues. Here the CDR3 reads CASSVEQSYEQYF. The CDR3, as DNA: TGCGCCAGCAGCGTTGAACAGTCCTACGAGCAGTACTTC.

The rearrangement joins TRBV7-2 to TRBJ1-1; no firm D call. Germline lookup yields CDR1 SGHTA and CDR2 FQGNSA. The CDR3 has 14 residues. V lost 4 bases and J 0 bases, leaving 9 bases between the germline ends. Written as DNA, the CDR3 is TGTGCCAGCAGCTCCCGCCCAGTGAACACTGAAGCTTTCTTT. Its translation: CASSSRPVNTEAFF.

The chain is built from TRBV2 and TRBJ1-1; 8 nucleotides line up with TRBD1. CDR3 length: 12 amino acids. The trim removed 4 bases at V and 7 bases at J, leaving 2 bases unmatched. CDR1 SNHLY and CDR2 FYNNEI come from the germline V gene. DNA of the CDR3: TGTGCCAGCAGTGTACAGGGGGTTGAAGCTTTCTTT. This translates into CASSVQGVEAFF.

V usage is TRBV30 and J usage is TRBJ2-2, with D maybe TRBD1 (6 bases). CDR1 is GTSNPN and CDR2 is SVGIG in the germline V gene (reference sequence). The germline V and J ends were trimmed by 0 bases and 11 bases, with 13 bases remaining between them. The CDR3 is made up of 13 amino acids. The CDR3 DNA is TGTGCCTGGAGTGTACAGGGTGAGAGTGAGCTGTTTTTT. Amino acids: CAWSVQGESELFF.

J is TRBJ1-3 and V is TRBV4-2; D gene unclear. With 0 bases removed from V and 0 bases from J, the gap between germline ends came to 6 bases. CDR3 length: 15 amino acids. Per the germline V gene, CDR1 is LGHNA and CDR2 is YNFKEQ. CDR3 protein: CASSQDSSSGNTIYF. CDR3 nucleotide sequence: TGTGCCAGCAGCCAAGATTCCAGCTCTGGAAACACCATATATTTT.

The chain uses TRBV5-1 and TRBJ2-5; a possible D gene is TRBD1 (6 bases). The J call may be mistaken, given a closer DNA end match to TRBJ2-7. The CDR3 loop spans 13 amino acids. Germline V CDR1 and CDR2: SGHRS, YFSETQ. The CDR3 DNA follows: TGCGCCAGCAGCTCCCAGGGGACCTACGAGCAGTACTTC. Translating gives CASSSQGTYEQYF.

V and J are TRBV18 and TRBJ1-1, with D unresolved. The CDR3 has 14 residues. V was pared by 5 bases and J by 6 bases, with 16 bases between. Germline CDR1 KGHSH, CDR2 LQKENI. CDR3 bases: TGTGCCAGCTCAAGATCCGAGGCGTTATCTGAAGCTTTCTTT. Its protein is CASSRSEALSEAFF. Using reference TRBV18 and TRBJ1-1 for the parts outside the CDR3, the full variable domain is NAGVMQNPRHLVRRRGQEARLRCSPMKGHSHVYWYRQLPEEGLKFMVYLQKENIIDESGMPKERFSAEFPKEGPSILRIQQVVRGDSAAYFCASSRSEALSEAFFGQGTRLTVV.

The V and J genes are TRBV4-2 and TRBJ1-2; possible D gene TRBD1, 6 bases. CDR1 is LGHNA and CDR2 is YNFKEQ in the germline V gene. Trimming stripped 4 bases from V and 4 bases from J, with 16 bases between. The length of the CDR3 is 15 residues. CDR3 amino acids: CASSPMDRDTYGYTF. Here the CDR3 DNA reads TGTGCCAGCAGCCCGATGGACAGAGATACCTATGGCTACACCTTC.

The V gene is TRBV29-1, the J gene TRBJ2-2; D is ambiguous. V was pared by 6 bases and J by 0 bases, with 14 bases between. The CDR3 is made up of 15 amino acids. Germline V gene lookup returns CDR1 SQVTM and CDR2 ANQGSEA. CDR3 loop: CSVPASPANTGELFF. Here the CDR3 DNA reads TGCAGCGTCCCTGCCTCCCCAGCGAACACCGGGGAGCTGTTTTTT.

V usage is TRBV2 and J usage is TRBJ2-1; 8 nucleotides match TRBD2. Germline V gene lookup returns CDR1 SNHLY and CDR2 FYNNEI. The CDR3 has 12 amino acids. V lost 4 bases and J lost 9; bases outside the gene matches: 2. The DNA of the CDR3 is TGTGCCAGCAGTGGGACTAGCACTGAGCAGTTCTTC. The encoded protein is CASSGTSTEQFF. Variable domain in full (rest from reference TRBV2 and TRBJ2-1): EPEVTQTPSHQVTQMGQEVILRCVPISNHLYFYWYRQILGQKVEFLVSFYNNEISEKSEIFDDQFSVERPDGSNFTLKIRSTKLEDSAMYFCASSGTSTEQFFGPGTRLTVL.

CDR3 amino acids: CASSQEQNTEAFF. Here the CDR3 DNA reads TGTGCCAGCAGCCAAGAACAAAACACTGAAGCTTTCTTT. The chain uses TRBV2 and TRBJ1-1; D remains ambiguous. The CDR3 has 13 amino acids. Per the germline V gene, CDR1 is SNHLY and CDR2 is FYNNEI. Between the trimmed V and J ends, which lost 6 bases and 2 bases, there was a span of 10 bases.

The V call is TRBV4-1, the J call TRBJ2-3; 8 positions match TRBD1. Germline trimming cut 0 bases from V and 5 bases from J; bases unmatched to any gene: 10. The CDR3 consists of 17 residues. Germline CDR1 reads MGHRA; CDR2 reads YSYEKL. In DNA, the CDR3 is TGCGCCAGCAGCCAAGACGTGCCAGGGGGCATGGGAGATACGCAGTATTTT. The encoded protein is CASSQDVPGGMGDTQYF.

CDR3 in amino acids: CASSQATSGRGSYNEQFF. In nucleotides, the CDR3 is TGCGCCAGCAGCCAAGCAACTTCCGGGAGGGGCTCCTACAATGAGCAGTTCTTC. The chain recombines TRBV4-1 with TRBJ2-1, with 8 bases aligning to TRBD2. The CDR3 contains 18 residues. Germline loops: CDR1 MGHRA, CDR2 YSYEKL. V trimming: 1 base; J trimming: 0 bases; junction bases outside the gene matches: 8.

This chain connects TRBV7-9 to TRBJ1-5; a possible D gene is TRBD1 (6 bases). CDR1 and CDR2 from the germline V gene are SEHNR and FQNEAQ (reference sequence). This CDR3 comprises 17 residues. Deletions cut 1 base from V and 2 bases from J, with 15 bases between. CDR3 protein: CASSLVSQGRGNQPQHF. The CDR3 DNA sequence: TGTGCCAGCAGCTTAGTGTCACAGGGTCGCGGCAATCAGCCCCAGCATTTT.

The chain is built from TRBV11-1 and TRBJ2-1; possibly TRBD1 for D (5 bases). V dropped 3 bases and J dropped 6 bases, with 12 bases sitting between them. There are 14 residues in the CDR3. Germline assignment: CDR1 SGHAT and CDR2 FQDESV (reference sequence). The CDR3, as DNA: TGTGCCAGCAGCTTCGACGGACACTTCAATGAGCAGTTCTTC. It is translated as CASSFDGHFNEQFF.

The chain links TRBV5-6 to TRBJ2-1; TRBD2 aligns across 9 bases. The CDR3 loop spans 16 amino acids. In germline, CDR1 is SGHDT, CDR2 YYEEEE. Unmatched junction bases numbered 7, after V lost 4 bases and J lost 2 bases. The CDR3 loop reads CASSLIAGVTYNEQFF. The CDR3 DNA reads as TGTGCCAGCAGCCTCATAGCGGGAGTAACCTACAATGAGCAGTTCTTC.

The chain recombines TRBV18 with TRBJ2-2; 8 bases are a match to TRBD1. The CDR3 contains 18 residues. Germline CDR1 KGHSH, CDR2 LQKENI. V lost 5 bases, J lost 6 bases, and 17 bases stayed unmatched. CDR3 bases: TGTGCCAGCTCAAAACTTGGACAGGGCTGGTCACAGGCCGGGGAGCTGTTTTTT. It specifies CASSKLGQGWSQAGELFF.